Shown below are 28 T cell receptor beta chains from a single sample sequenced in a study of T cell responses to AZD1222 COVID-19 vaccine. Clones were sequenced by immunoSEQ multiplex PCR, and TCRdb holds only the in-frame ones, with some missing. The sample lists about 100,000 clones, around 94% occurring once. Sequenced here: peripheral blood, sampled on day 0 of AZD1222 vaccination. The receptors were sampled from an adult in good health.

The chain joins TRBV6-1 to TRBJ2-7; 8 bases line up with TRBD1. V shed 2 bases, J shed 4 bases, and the junction held 1 base outside the gene matches. The CDR3 has 13 residues. The germline gives CDR1 MNHNS, CDR2 SASEGT. The DNA for the CDR3 is TGTGCCAGCAGTGAAAGGGACAGGTACGAGCAGTACTTC. It codes for CASSERDRYEQYF.

The V gene is TRBV2, the J gene TRBJ1-2; D ambiguous. CDR3 length: 12 residues. V was pared by 7 bases and J by 4 bases, with 10 bases between. The germline CDR1 and CDR2 sequences are SNHLY and FYNNEI. CDR3 sequence reads: CASIGEGYGYTF. In DNA, the CDR3 is TGTGCCAGCATCGGAGAGGGCTATGGCTACACCTTC.

The rearrangement links TRBV20-1 to TRBJ1-2; no clear D. V was clipped by 1 base and J by 7 bases, with 7 bases between them. The length of the CDR3 is 11 residues. CDR1 and CDR2 from the germline V gene are DFQATT and SNEGSKA (reference sequence). Here the CDR3 reads CSARVGSGYTF. CDR3 nucleotides: TGCAGTGCTAGAGTGGGGAGTGGCTACACCTTC.

The V call is TRBV10-3, the J call TRBJ1-1; tentatively, D is TRBD1 (5 bases). CDR1 is ENHRY, CDR2 SYGVKD, per germline. The CDR3 is 14 amino acids. Deletions cut 6 bases from V and 3 bases from J, with 14 bases between. The CDR3 nucleotides are TGTGCCATCAGCGACCGGGGACTTCACACTGAAGCTTTCTTT. Encoded protein: CAISDRGLHTEAFF.

The chain carries TRBV6-5 and TRBJ2-1; 16 bases match TRBD2. Trimming cost V 5 bases and J 9 bases; bases outside gene matches: 4. The germline V gene encodes CDR1 MNHEY and CDR2 SVGAGI. The CDR3 runs 15 residues. This CDR3 is CASSPGTSGRGEQFF. The CDR3 DNA reads TGTGCCAGCAGTCCCGGGACTAGCGGGAGGGGTGAGCAGTTCTTC.

The V and J genes are TRBV21-1 and TRBJ1-2; TRBD1 reflects the table's D call only, with no check against the DNA. TRBV21-1 is given as a pseudogene. The CDR3 sequence is 11 residues long. CDR3 region: CASTNSYGYTF. The CDR3 DNA follows: TGTGCCAGCACCAACAGCTATGGCTACACCTTC.

The chain joins TRBV6-2 or TRBV6-3 to TRBJ1-6, with 9 bases identical to TRBD1. The CDR3 sequence is 15 residues long. Germline CDR1 and CDR2: MNHEY and SVGEGT. J was trimmed by 10 bases and V by 2 bases; bases with no gene match: 6. CDR3 loop: CASSYGTGRVSPLHF. The CDR3 DNA sequence: TGTGCCAGCAGTTACGGGACAGGGCGTGTATCACCCCTCCACTTT.

The count of this clone is one. CDR3 bases: TGTGCCAGCGACCACAGGGGGCGTGAAGAGACCCAGTACTTC. Translating gives CASDHRGREETQYF. The rearrangement links TRBV2 to TRBJ2-5, with 9 bases matching TRBD1. Trimming took 8 bases from V and 3 from J; bases not matched to a gene: 7. This CDR3 spans 14 amino acids. Germline loops: CDR1 SNHLY, CDR2 FYNNEI.

The rearrangement joins TRBV4-3 to TRBJ2-2; TRBD2 aligns across 7 bases. Trimming removed 1 base from V and 6 bases from J; junction bases left unmatched: 5. CDR3 size: 15 residues. Germline V gives CDR1 LGHNA, CDR2 YSLEER. The CDR3 DNA sequence: TGCGCCAGCAGCCAAGGGGAGGGCTCGGCCGGGGAGCTGTTTTTT. It specifies CASSQGEGSAGELFF.

The rearrangement uses TRBV27 and TRBJ2-1; D ambiguous. Trimming took off 2 bases at V and 1 base at J, with 6 bases between the two ends. Germline V gene lookup returns CDR1 MNHEY and CDR2 SMNVEV (reference sequence). The CDR3 is 14 amino acids. The DNA for the CDR3 is TGTGCCAGCAGTTTACTGCAGTCCTACAATGAGCAGTTCTTC. Its protein is CASSLLQSYNEQFF.

The V and J genes are TRBV13 and TRBJ2-1; D gene unclear. The CDR3 length is 13 residues. Germline V gene lookup returns CDR1 PRHDT and CDR2 FYEKMQ (reference sequence). Trimming took off 1 base at V and 4 bases at J, with 5 bases between the two ends. CDR3 in amino acids: CASSLDLYNEQFF. The DNA of the CDR3 is TGTGCCAGCAGCTTAGACCTATACAATGAGCAGTTCTTC.

This clone was recorded once. V is TRBV6-2 or TRBV6-3 and J is TRBJ1-5, with D tentatively TRBD1 (6 bases). The CDR3 extends over 13 amino acids. The germline V and J ends were trimmed by 5 bases and 4 bases, with 9 bases remaining between them. CDR1 and CDR2 (germline): MNHEY, SVGEGT. CDR3 sequence (DNA): TGTGCCAGCAGTCGTACAGGGAATCAGCCCCAGCATTTT. Translating it yields CASSRTGNQPQHF.

This chain uses TRBV7-3 with TRBJ2-3, with D possibly being TRBD2 (6 bases). V was trimmed by 1 base and J by 6 bases, leaving 14 bases between them. The germline V gene has CDR1 SGHTA and CDR2 FQGTGA. The CDR3 is made up of 15 amino acids. The CDR3 sequence: CASSLSAAGLDTQYF. The CDR3 DNA follows: TGTGCCAGCAGCTTAAGTGCAGCGGGTTTGGATACGCAGTATTTT.

Comment on this clone: The identical CDR3 is also encoded by other nucleotide sequences in the sample. The chain joins TRBV11-2 to TRBJ2-3, with 7 bases identical to TRBD2. The V and J ends lost 5 bases and 1 base, in that order; junction bases with no gene match: 9. CDR3 length: 16 residues. CDR1 is SGHAT, CDR2 FQNNGV, per germline. CDR3 nucleotides: TGTGCCAGCAGCCTTGGAGGCGGGAGAGGCACAGATACGCAGTATTTT. Translation gives CASSLGGGRGTDTQYF. The variable domain in full, completed from reference TRBV11-2 and TRBJ2-3, reads EAGVAQSPRYKIIEKRQSVAFWCNPISGHATLYWYQQILGQGPKLLIQFQNNGVVDDSQLPKDRFSAERLKGVDSTLKIQPAKLEDSAVYLCASSLGGGRGTDTQYFGPGTRLTVL.

The chain has TRBV10-2 and TRBJ2-7; TRBD1 might be the D (5 bases). The CDR3 is 13 residues long. Germline CDR1 WSHSY, CDR2 SAAADI. Deletions cut 7 bases from V and 5 bases from J, with 15 bases between. The CDR3 bases are TGCGCCAGCACGAGAGACGACAGCGACGAGCAGTACTTC. As protein: CASTRDDSDEQYF.

The rearrangement links TRBV6-1 to TRBJ1-2, with D uncertain. V lost 2 bases, J lost 8 bases, and 18 bases lay in between. The CDR3 extends over 15 amino acids. Germline CDR1 reads MNHNS; CDR2 reads SASEGT. The CDR3 protein is CASSELVGGGWGYTF. CDR3 DNA: TGTGCCAGCAGTGAACTTGTCGGAGGAGGGTGGGGCTACACCTTC.

V and J are TRBV2 and TRBJ2-2, with 7 bases aligning to TRBD1. Losses at the gene ends were 7 bases for V and 5 bases for J; bases not matched to a gene: 7. The CDR3 extends over 14 amino acids. Germline V CDR1 and CDR2: SNHLY, FYNNEI. The CDR3 coding sequence is TGTGCCAGCAAATTGGACAGGACAACCGGGGAGCTGTTTTTT. Protein product: CASKLDRTTGELFF.

The chain links TRBV27 to TRBJ2-2; D gene ambiguous. The CDR3 loop spans 14 amino acids. With 0 bases removed from V and 5 bases from J, the gap between germline ends came to 7 bases. Looked up from germline, CDR1 is MNHEY and CDR2 is SMNVEV (reference sequence). The CDR3 DNA follows: TGTGCCAGCAGTTTATCGTACGGGACCGGGGAGCTGTTTTTT. Its protein is CASSLSYGTGELFF.

The DNA for the CDR3 is TGTGCCAGTAGTATAGTTCGCGGGGAGCTGTTTTTT. It specifies CASSIVRGELFF. The chain has TRBV19 and TRBJ2-2; D is ambiguous. Trimming shortened V by 1 base and J by 7 bases, and 4 bases separated the two germline ends. The CDR3 length is 12 residues. Germline V CDR1 and CDR2: LNHDA, SQIVND (reference sequence).

The chain recombines TRBV24-1 with TRBJ1-4; D is possibly TRBD1 (5 bases). V shed 4 bases and J shed 8 bases, with 7 bases lying between them. Germline CDR1 KGHDR, CDR2 SFDVKD. CDR3 length equals 12 residues. The CDR3 reads CATSESGEKLFF. For the CDR3, the DNA is TGTGCCACCAGTGAGTCAGGGGAAAAACTGTTTTTT.

This rearrangement joins TRBV29-1 to TRBJ1-2; no clear D gene. CDR1 and CDR2 (germline): SQVTM, ANQGSEA. Trimming took off 6 bases at V and 2 bases at J, with 10 bases between the two ends. The CDR3 is 12 amino acids. The CDR3 nucleotides are TGCAGCGTCGCCGACACAAACTATGGCTACACCTTC. Its translation is CSVADTNYGYTF.

This clone was counted once. This sequence joins TRBV19 and TRBJ1-5, with D maybe TRBD1 (5 bases). The length of the CDR3 is 15 residues. From germline, CDR1 is LNHDA and CDR2 SQIVND (reference sequence). Trimming cost V 0 bases and J 6 bases, with 12 bases left between them. Written as DNA, the CDR3 is TGTGCCAGTAGTATAGATCTGGGGGTTGGTCAGCCCCAGCATTTT. Amino acids: CASSIDLGVGQPQHF.

The J gene is TRBJ1-1, the V gene TRBV30; D gene uncertain. This CDR3 is built from 14 residues. CDR1 and CDR2 (germline): GTSNPN, SVGIG (reference sequence). Trimming took 3 bases from V and 0 from J, leaving 11 bases between them. The CDR3 DNA reads as TGTGCCTGGAGCCTAGGAGCGGTGAACACTGAAGCTTTCTTT. Protein product: CAWSLGAVNTEAFF. The full variable domain, its missing parts supplied by reference TRBV30 and TRBJ1-1, is SQTIHQWPATLVQPVGSPLSLECTVEGTSNPNLYWYRQAAGRGLQLLFYSVGIGQISSEVPQNLSASRPQDRQFILSSKKLLLSDSGFYLCAWSLGAVNTEAFFGQGTRLTVV.

The gene calls are TRBV12-3 or TRBV12-4 and TRBJ1-1; D is possibly TRBD1 (5 bases). The CDR3 runs 13 residues. V lost 6 bases to trimming and J lost 1 base, with 9 bases between them. DNA for the CDR3: TGTGCCAGCAGACGAACAGGGAACACTGAAGCTTTCTTT. Amino acid sequence: CASRRTGNTEAFF.

The chain employs TRBV20-1 and TRBJ1-2; TRBD1 is a possible D gene (5 bases). Trimming shortened V by 7 bases and J by 2 bases, and 8 bases separated the two germline ends. The CDR3 loop spans 11 amino acids. Germline V CDR1 and CDR2: DFQATT, SNEGSKA (reference sequence). The CDR3 sequence is CSVRVNYGYTF. The CDR3 nucleotides read TGCAGTGTCAGGGTGAACTATGGCTACACCTTC.

The chain is built from TRBV4-1 and TRBJ1-2, with TRBD1 matching 11 bases. Germline CDR1 MGHRA, CDR2 YSYEKL. The CDR3 has 14 amino acids. The junction had 8 bases not matched to a gene; V was cut back by 7 bases and J by 7 bases. The CDR3 coding sequence is TGCGCCAGCAACCCGCCGGGACAGGGGGGTGGCTACACCTTC. Its protein product is CASNPPGQGGGYTF.

V gene TRBV5-6 combines with J gene TRBJ1-6; 7 nucleotides agree with TRBD1. CDR3 length equals 16 residues. The J segment lost 6 bases and the V segment lost 2 bases, leaving 8 bases of the junction unmatched. Germline V CDR1 and CDR2: SGHDT, YYEEEE. The chain's CDR3 is CASSFPDREGNSPLHF. The CDR3, as DNA: TGTGCCAGCAGCTTCCCCGACAGGGAGGGTAATTCACCCCTCCACTTT.

This chain connects TRBV28 to TRBJ2-1, with D maybe TRBD1 (6 bases). The CDR3 totals 20 residues. The ends were cut back, 6 bases at V and 0 bases at J, with 27 bases in the middle. The V gene's germline CDR1 is MDHEN and CDR2 SYDVKM. The CDR3 bases are TGTGCCAGCAGCCTTCGTACCAGGGGCCCCACCGCCAGCTCCTACAATGAGCAGTTCTTC. Amino acid sequence: CASSLRTRGPTASSYNEQFF.